Listed below are T cell receptor beta chains from one sample, sequenced in a study of blood T cells in healthy people across ages. TCRdb re-called the 5' RACE reads through MiXCR, storing one row per CDR3 protein. Of some 1.4 million distinct CDR3 sequences detected, around two fifths appear once; the ten largest clones hold 7.9%. Specimen: blood. These receptors originate from a woman under 30 in good health. CDR3s include the opening cysteine and the closing phenylalanine or tryptophan. The D gene is left open where the match is weak. A row's size may be missing; if present it is once, few, many or a size class.

clone_size	d_call	j_call	v_call	cdr3_nt	cdr3_aa
.	.	TRBJ2-1	TRBV5-1	TGCGCCAGCAGCTTGGTGCCTACAACCTCCTACAATGAGCAGTTCTTC	CASSLVPTTSYNEQFF
.	.	TRBJ2-3	TRBV7-9	TGTGCCAGCAGCTTGGTAGCGACCAGCACAGATACGCAGTATTTT	CASSLVATSTDTQYF
once	TRBD2	TRBJ2-5	TRBV12-3/TRBV12-4	TGTGCCAGCAGTTTAGGAAGCGGGGGCGTCATTGAGCAGTACTTC	CASSLGSGGVIEQYF
few	.	TRBJ1-4	TRBV20-1	TGCAGTGCACCGCGGTACGGGGAGTCTAATGAAAAACTGTTTTTT	CSAPRYGESNEKLFF
.	.	TRBJ2-7	TRBV7-8	TGTGCCAGCAGCACAGAATCCGGAGGGAGTGGTGCTGGCCTCGAGCAGTACTTC	CASSTESGGSGAGLEQYF
few	.	TRBJ1-5	TRBV7-9	TGTGCCAGCAGCCCAACTACGGGTGGTAATTATCAGCCCCAGCATTTT	CASSPTTGGNYQPQHF
few	TRBD1	TRBJ2-1	TRBV5-1	TGCGCCAGCAGCTTGGGGTATACAGGGGGCCCCTCCGCCTACAATGAGCAGTTCTTC	CASSLGYTGGPSAYNEQFF
once	TRBD2	TRBJ2-1	TRBV20-1	TGCAGTGCTAGGGGATGGGGCAGCGGGGGGGCCGATGAGCAGTTCTTC	CSARGWGSGGADEQFF
few	.	TRBJ2-1	TRBV7-2	TGTGCCAGCAGCTTAGTGGCTAGCGTGAGTGAGCAGTTCTTC	CASSLVASVSEQFF
few	TRBD1	TRBJ1-2	TRBV29-1	TGCAGCGTTGAGGACAGGGGCCCCGGGTATGGCTACACCTTC	CSVEDRGPGYGYTF
.	.	TRBJ2-3	TRBV30	TGTGCCTGGATTTATAGCACAGATACGCAGTATTTT	CAWIYSTDTQYF
.	TRBD2	TRBJ2-3	TRBV29-1	TGCAGCGTCTGTTGGGAGGGTCCCTTGTACACAGATACGCAGTATTTT	CSVCWEGPLYTDTQYF
few	.	TRBJ1-2	TRBV28	TGTGCCAGCAGTTTCGGCCTAGCTAACTATGGCTACACCTTC	CASSFGLANYGYTF
.	TRBD2	TRBJ2-7	TRBV20-1	TGCAGTGCTCCGACCCACTTAAGACTAGCGGATTCCTACGAGCAGTACTTC	CSAPTHLRLADSYEQYF
few	TRBD2	TRBJ2-1	TRBV20-1	TGCAGTGCTAGAGATTTGGGTAGCGGGAGATACAATGAGCAGTTCTTC	CSARDLGSGRYNEQFF
many	TRBD2	TRBJ2-7	TRBV7-8	TGTGCCAGCAGCTTCCTAGCGGGGGACTCCTACGAGCAGTACTTC	CASSFLAGDSYEQYF
many	.	TRBJ2-3	TRBV7-7	TGTGCTAGCAGCTTATGGAGAACAGATACGCAGTATTTT	CASSLWRTDTQYF
few	TRBD2	TRBJ2-1	TRBV4-2	TGTGCCAGCAGCCAAGAGTGGACTAGCCTCCACTCGGGGAACAATGAGCAGTTCTTC	CASSQEWTSLHSGNNEQFF
few	.	TRBJ1-1	TRBV27	TGTGCCAGCAGTTTACCGGGTTACACTGAAGCTTTCTTT	CASSLPGYTEAFF
.	TRBD2	TRBJ2-1	TRBV7-6	TGTGCCAGCAGCTTAGAAGGAGCGGGAGAGGATGAGCAGTTCTTC	CASSLEGAGEDEQFF
.	TRBD1	TRBJ1-3	TRBV12-3/TRBV12-4	TGTGCCAGCAGCCCTCAGGGACAGGGGACCGGAAACACCATATATTTT	CASSPQGQGTGNTIYF
.	.	TRBJ1-1	TRBV5-1	TGCGCCAGCAGCTTGGTGGGGCGAAAGAACACTGAAGCTTTCTTT	CASSLVGRKNTEAFF
many	.	TRBJ2-7	TRBV29-1	TGCAGCGTTGATACAGGGGAGGACGAGCAGTACTTC	CSVDTGEDEQYF
many	TRBD1	TRBJ1-1	TRBV27	TGTGCCAGCAGTTTACTACAGGGGGCAGGAACTGAAGCTTTCTTT	CASSLLQGAGTEAFF
many	.	TRBJ2-3	TRBV4-1	TGCGCCAGCACATCGGGGCTACTAGGGGATACGCAGTATTTT	CASTSGLLGDTQYF
.	TRBD1	TRBJ2-3	TRBV7-9	TGTGCCACCCGGCGACAGGGGGCAACAGATACGCAGTATTTT	CATRRQGATDTQYF
.	.	TRBJ1-2	TRBV25-1	TGTGCCAGCAGTGAATTGGGAACACTTGGCTACACCTTC	CASSELGTLGYTF
.	.	TRBJ2-3	TRBV20-1	TGCAGTGCTAGAGATCCGTTCACAGATACGCAGTATTTT	CSARDPFTDTQYF
once	.	TRBJ2-1	TRBV10-3	TGTGCCATCAGTGAATCCCCCCAAGAGACCCAGTTCTTC	CAISESPQETQFF
few	.	TRBJ2-7	TRBV4-1	TGCGCCAGCAGCCAAGTCCAACCGTTGGGGGACTCCACCTACGAGCAGTACTTC	CASSQVQPLGDSTYEQYF
.	TRBD2	TRBJ2-1	TRBV5-1	TGCGCCAGCCGGGGGGGCCGCGATGAGCAGTTCTTC	CASRGGRDEQFF